This TCR beta chain came from a study of cytomegalovirus exposure and HLA in healthy donors. Study context: An early data release held 80 million or so unique TCRs from HLA-typed donors. Study-wide points: It was approximately 150 TCR beta chains that were listed as cytomegalovirus-associated.

Both 60 Vbeta primers and 13 Jbeta primers went into the PCR. In the study's own analysis: A later analysis tallied some 84 million unique TCR beta chains, some 12 million of them shared. Profiled with immunoSEQ multiplex PCR; TCRdb holds only in-frame clones, not every one. V and J calls and clone size are those listed in that table; D and trimming were worked out from the DNA. The table includes 160,000 or so clones, roughly 88% detected once. For this clone: Its antigen remains unidentified.

CDR3 length equals 16 residues. V was pared by 4 bases and J by 3 bases, with 15 bases between. Germline-derived CDR1 and CDR2 are MDHEN and SYDVKM. The TCR originated in a woman aged 18-29 years in good health and CMV-seronegative. The gene calls are TRBV28 and TRBJ1-4, with no clear D. The sample comprised PBMCs. CDR3 bases: TGTGCCAGCAGTTCTGCCGGTGGGCTCGCTAATGAAAAACTGTTTTTT. It yields the protein CASSSAGGLANEKLFF.